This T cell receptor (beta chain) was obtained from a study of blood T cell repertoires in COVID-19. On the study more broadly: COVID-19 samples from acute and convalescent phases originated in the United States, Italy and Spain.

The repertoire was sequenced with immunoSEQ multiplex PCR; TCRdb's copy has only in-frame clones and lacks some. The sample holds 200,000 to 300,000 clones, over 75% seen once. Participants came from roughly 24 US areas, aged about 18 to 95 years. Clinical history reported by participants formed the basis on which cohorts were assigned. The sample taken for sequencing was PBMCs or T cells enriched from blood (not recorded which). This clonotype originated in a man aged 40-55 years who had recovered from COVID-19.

As DNA, the CDR3 is TGTGCCAGCAGTTTACTGTCATCCAGGGAGGATTCACCCCTCCACTTT. It codes for CASSLLSSREDSPLHF. The chain links TRBV28 to TRBJ1-6; weak D call: TRBD1 (5 bases). Germline CDR1 is MDHEN and CDR2 is SYDVKM. Trimming took 2 bases from V and 8 from J, leaving 16 bases between them. The CDR3 covers 16 residues.